In this sample, the clone carrying this T cell receptor beta chain turned up many times. Its cognate antigen is unknown. The data are from a study of spatial heterogeneity in lung cancer. Overall study context: Each time, sequencing found more beta-chain sequences than alpha-chain sequences.

CDR3 size: 14 residues. The ends were cut back, 3 bases at V and 10 bases at J, with 17 bases in the middle. Germline V gene lookup returns CDR1 SGDLS and CDR2 YYNGEE. Documented time point: sample taken at primary tumor resection. The cohort: 70 to 75 early-stage, untreated non-small cell lung cancer patients. MiXCR, run by TCRdb on the 5' RACE reads, gives a single entry per CDR3 protein. The table records about 24,000 distinct CDR3 sequences, 8.8% of them present only once. Study outcomes and limitations: The study found that expanded intratumoral alpha and beta TCR counts tracked tumor mutation counts.

This receptor was identified in a male donor with early-stage non-small cell lung cancer. The sample in question was lung tumor tissue, obtained at surgery. This chain joins TRBV9 and TRBJ1-3; D gene ambiguous. As DNA, the CDR3 is TGTGCCAGCAGCGCCTATTCCGGGGATCGGACCATATATTTT. Translated, it gives CASSAYSGDRTIYF.